A single sample gave rise to the 12 T cell receptor beta chains below, sequenced in a study of beta chain features in type 1 diabetes. All of the isolated RNA was reverse transcribed, so expressed TCRB transcripts were sequenced. Data came from immunoSEQ multiplex PCR; TCRdb stores just in-frame clones and leaves some out. The table has roughly 700,000 clones, roughly 13% seen once; the top ten hold 0.022%. Study-level points and caveats: For Type 1 diabetes patients, all four CD4+ subsets carried TCRB CDR3s that were moderately but significantly shorter.

Their antigens are not known. The sample taken for sequencing was naive CD4+ T cells from blood. These receptors were taken from a man between 18 and 29 years old with type 1 diabetes.

The CDR3 is CASSVGSGSGGYTF. Written as DNA, the CDR3 is TGTGCCAGCAGCGTAGGATCAGGGAGTGGAGGCTACACCTTC. The chain employs TRBV9 and TRBJ1-2; a weak D match, TRBD1 (5 bases). V gave up 0 bases and J gave up 8 bases, with 14 bases separating them. The CDR3 extends over 14 amino acids. CDR1 SGDLS and CDR2 YYNGEE come from the germline V gene.

V is TRBV4-1 and J is TRBJ2-2; possible D gene TRBD1, 5 bases. V was trimmed by 0 bases and J by 11 bases, leaving 10 bases between them. In germline, CDR1 is MGHRA, CDR2 YSYEKL. The CDR3 sequence is 13 residues long. The CDR3 is CASSQDQGRELFF. The CDR3 DNA reads TGCGCCAGCAGCCAAGATCAGGGTCGAGAGCTGTTTTTT.

V gene TRBV10-3 combines with J gene TRBJ1-4; unclear D gene. The germline CDR1 and CDR2 sequences are ENHRY and SYGVKD. This CDR3 has 14 amino acids. V lost 0 bases and J 5 bases, leaving 7 bases between the germline ends. The CDR3 spells CAISESHPNEKLFF. CDR3 DNA: TGTGCCATCAGTGAGTCTCATCCGAATGAAAAACTGTTTTTT.

There are a few counts of this clone. The chain employs TRBV7-2 and TRBJ2-5; TRBD2 aligns across 9 bases. The CDR3 contains 16 residues. V was pared by 1 base and J by 5 bases, with 8 bases of the junction left unmatched. Germline lookup yields CDR1 SGHTA and CDR2 FQGNSA. For the CDR3, the DNA is TGTGCCAGCAGCTTAGTTGGTAGCGGGGGATATGAGACCCAGTACTTC. Amino acids: CASSLVGSGGYETQYF.

The chain combines TRBV4-1 with TRBJ1-1, with 9 bases lining up with TRBD1. Germline V CDR1 and CDR2: MGHRA, YSYEKL. V shed 4 bases and J 5 bases; nucleotides not matched to a gene: 11. The CDR3 runs to 16 residues. Here the CDR3 DNA reads TGCGCCAGCAGCCCCACGTTGGACAGGGGTGGGACTGAAGCTTTCTTT. This encodes CASSPTLDRGGTEAFF.

The V and J genes are TRBV7-9 and TRBJ1-6; no clear D gene. This CDR3 region has 12 residues. Germline V gene data show CDR1 as SEHNR and CDR2 as FQNEAQ (reference sequence). The ends were cut back, 3 bases at V and 9 bases at J, with 6 bases in the middle. The CDR3 protein is CASSLPSSPLHF. Here the CDR3 DNA reads TGTGCCAGCAGCTTGCCATCTTCACCCCTCCACTTT.

This clone has only a few counts. V usage is TRBV29-1 and J usage is TRBJ2-7, with 9 nucleotides matching TRBD2. J lost 6 bases, V lost 7 bases, and 19 bases had no gene match. This CDR3 is built from 16 residues. Per the germline V gene, CDR1 is SQVTM and CDR2 is ANQGSEA. The CDR3 here is CSASARGGGVISEQYF. The CDR3 nucleotides read TGCAGCGCCTCCGCGAGGGGCGGGGGGGTAATATCCGAGCAGTACTTC.

J is TRBJ2-3 and V is TRBV18; perhaps TRBD1 as D (5 bases). Germline V CDR1 and CDR2: KGHSH, LQKENI. The CDR3 totals 12 residues. Deletions cut 3 bases from V and 9 bases from J, with 10 bases between. CDR3 amino acids: CASSPDIETQYF. The CDR3 DNA follows: TGTGCCAGCTCACCGGACATCGAGACGCAGTATTTT.

This chain joins TRBV2 and TRBJ2-7; D ambiguous. V gave up 1 base and J gave up 2 bases, with 9 bases separating them. Germline CDR1 SNHLY, CDR2 FYNNEI. The CDR3 extends over 14 amino acids. CDR3 bases: TGTGCCAGCAGTGAAGGTCCCCTAGCCTACGAGCAGTACTTC. Translated, it gives CASSEGPLAYEQYF.

V gene TRBV18 combines with J gene TRBJ1-5; D might be TRBD1 (5 bases). The CDR3 covers 16 residues. Germline values: CDR1 KGHSH, CDR2 LQKENI. The V end was cut by 2 bases, the J end by 3 bases, with 14 bases between. The CDR3 DNA reads TGTGCCAGCTCACCATATCCGGTAGGGGTCAATCAGCCCCAGCATTTT. Its protein is CASSPYPVGVNQPQHF.

This clone was counted a few times. V is TRBV5-6 and J is TRBJ2-3, with 7 bases lining up with TRBD1. The V and J ends lost 4 bases and 2 bases, in that order; junction bases with no gene match: 7. This CDR3 comprises 15 residues. The germline gives CDR1 SGHDT, CDR2 YYEEEE. The chain's CDR3 is CASSTGQAYTDTQYF. CDR3 coding DNA: TGTGCCAGCAGCACTGGACAGGCTTACACAGATACGCAGTATTTT.

This sequence joins TRBV27 and TRBJ1-5; TRBD1 agrees at 7 bases. The CDR3 has 13 residues. V lost 6 bases and J lost 3; bases outside the gene matches: 2. Germline V CDR1 and CDR2: MNHEY, SMNVEV (reference sequence). The CDR3 sequence: CASRDRPNQPQHF. CDR3 bases: TGTGCCAGCAGGGACAGGCCCAATCAGCCCCAGCATTTT.